The 2 T cell receptor beta chains listed next were all sequenced from one sample in a study of CD8+CD57+ T cells in acquired aplastic anemia (dated by TCRdb to the late 2010s). For sequencing, an Illumina HiSeq 2000 was employed. Genomic DNA was used as template for profiling of TCR beta VDJ combinations and CDR3 sequences. The public sequencing data were trimmed at Q25 with fastp and processed into clonotypes with MiXCR by TCRdb, which kept only in-frame beta chains. Rows with one shared CDR3 protein collapse into an entry with the most common genes and DNA. The sample table contains approximately 380,000 distinct CDR3 sequences; only one count was recorded for about 70% of them. The ten largest clones capture 3.5% to 4.5% of the sample. The sample was sorted CD4+, CD8+, or CD8+CD57+ T cells (not recorded which) from PBMCs. The receptor source for this set is a human donor in good health, serving as a control.

This clonotype showed up just a few times. In this CDR3 the conserved last residue, phenylalanine or tryptophan, is missing, so a read error is likely. The limits of the CDR3 on the DNA are not certain, so only TCRdb's listed CDR3 is given. This chain connects TRBV25-1 to TRBJ2-3; the tabulated D call, TRBD2, remains unverified against the DNA. Germline V lookup: CDR1 MGHDK, CDR2 SYGVNS. The CDR3 is 18 amino acids long, termini counted. CDR3 residues: CASSAIQKRDPSTDTQPI.

This clonotype was detected only a few times. The rearrangement joins TRBV10-2 to TRBJ1-2; 12 bases align to TRBD1. The CDR3 is made up of 15 amino acids. Trimming removed 4 bases from V and 8 bases from J; junction bases left unmatched: 8. Germline values: CDR1 WSHSY, CDR2 SAAADI. The CDR3 protein is CASSAGTGGEEGYTF. Here the CDR3 DNA reads TGCGCCAGCAGTGCCGGGACAGGGGGCGAGGAAGGCTACACCTTC.